The subject of this entry is one T cell receptor (beta chain). Its antigen is not known. These data originate in a study of T cell repertoires in ileal Crohn's disease. Across the study: At postoperative colonoscopy, neoterminal ileum biopsies were taken as M6.

Clones were sequenced by immunoSEQ multiplex PCR, and TCRdb holds only the in-frame ones, with some missing. The table lists about 13,000 clones, about 77% of them singletons. After removal of 4 bases from V and 7 bases from J, the junction contained 9 bases not matched to a gene. This CDR3 has 15 residues. Germline loops: CDR1 SGHTA, CDR2 FQGTGA. Regarding the study as a whole: High-frequency clones were more common in sorted CD8 than CD4 cells.

The time point here: neoterminal ileum biopsy at postoperative endoscopy, about 6 months after surgery. What was sequenced was ileal tissue. This TCR derives from an adult with Crohn's disease. This chain joins TRBV7-3 and TRBJ2-1; 8 bases line up with TRBD2. The CDR3 sequence is CASSSDPTSGNEQFF. In DNA, the CDR3 is TGTGCCAGCAGCTCAGACCCCACTAGCGGTAATGAGCAGTTCTTC.